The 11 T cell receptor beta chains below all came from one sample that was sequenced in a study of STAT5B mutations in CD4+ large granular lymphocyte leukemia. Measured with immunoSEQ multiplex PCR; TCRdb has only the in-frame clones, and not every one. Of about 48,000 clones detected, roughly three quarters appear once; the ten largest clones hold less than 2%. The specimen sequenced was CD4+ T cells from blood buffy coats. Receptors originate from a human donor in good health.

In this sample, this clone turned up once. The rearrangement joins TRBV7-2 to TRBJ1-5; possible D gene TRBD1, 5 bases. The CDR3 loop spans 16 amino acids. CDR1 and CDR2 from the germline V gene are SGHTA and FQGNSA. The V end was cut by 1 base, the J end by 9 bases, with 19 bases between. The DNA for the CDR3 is TGTGCCAGCAGCTTAGTGGGAGGGGATCTTGGTGCGCCCCAGCATTTT. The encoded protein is CASSLVGGDLGAPQHF.

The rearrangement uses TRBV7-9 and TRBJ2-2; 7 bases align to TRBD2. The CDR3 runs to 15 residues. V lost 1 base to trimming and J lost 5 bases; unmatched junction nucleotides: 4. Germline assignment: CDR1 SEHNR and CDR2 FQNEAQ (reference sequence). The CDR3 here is CASSLEPGGTGELFF. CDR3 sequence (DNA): TGTGCCAGCAGCTTAGAACCGGGGGGTACCGGGGAGCTGTTTTTT.

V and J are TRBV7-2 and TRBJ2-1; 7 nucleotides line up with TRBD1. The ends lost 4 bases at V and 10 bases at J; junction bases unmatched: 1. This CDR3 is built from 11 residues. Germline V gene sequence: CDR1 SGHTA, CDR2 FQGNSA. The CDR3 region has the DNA TGTGCCAGCAGCTCGGGACAGGAGCAGTTCTTC. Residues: CASSSGQEQFF.

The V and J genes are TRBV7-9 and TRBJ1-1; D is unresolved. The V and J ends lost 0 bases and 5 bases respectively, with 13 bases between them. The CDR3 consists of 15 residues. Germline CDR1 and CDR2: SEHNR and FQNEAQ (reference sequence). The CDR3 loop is CASSLAETARTEAFF. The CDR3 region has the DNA TGTGCCAGCAGCTTAGCGGAGACGGCCCGGACTGAAGCTTTCTTT.

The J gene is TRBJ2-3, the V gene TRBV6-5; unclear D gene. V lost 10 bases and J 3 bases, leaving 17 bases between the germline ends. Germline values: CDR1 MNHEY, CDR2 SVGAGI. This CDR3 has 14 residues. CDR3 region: CATSYAIETDTQYF. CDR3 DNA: TGTGCCACCTCATACGCCATCGAGACAGATACGCAGTATTTT.

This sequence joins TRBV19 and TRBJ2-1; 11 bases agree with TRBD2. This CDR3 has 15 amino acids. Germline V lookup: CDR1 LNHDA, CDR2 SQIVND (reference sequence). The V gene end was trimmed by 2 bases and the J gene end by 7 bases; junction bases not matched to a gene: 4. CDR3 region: CASSILAGGANEQFF. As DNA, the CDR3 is TGTGCCAGTAGTATACTAGCGGGGGGCGCGAATGAGCAGTTCTTC.

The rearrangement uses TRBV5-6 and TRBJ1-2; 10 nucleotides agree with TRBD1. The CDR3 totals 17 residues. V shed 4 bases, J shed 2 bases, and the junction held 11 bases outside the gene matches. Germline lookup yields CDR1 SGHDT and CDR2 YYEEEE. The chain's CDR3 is CASSRRDRGTQNYGYTF. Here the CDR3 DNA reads TGTGCCAGCAGCCGACGGGACAGGGGTACCCAAAACTATGGCTACACCTTC.

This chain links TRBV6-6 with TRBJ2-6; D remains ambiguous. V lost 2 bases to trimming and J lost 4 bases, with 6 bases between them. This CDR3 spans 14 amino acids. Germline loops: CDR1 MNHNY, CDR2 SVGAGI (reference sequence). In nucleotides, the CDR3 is TGTGCCAGCAGTTACCCCACCGGGGCCAACGTCCTGACTTTC. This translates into CASSYPTGANVLTF.

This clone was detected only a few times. This CDR3 reads CASSPAGVNNQPQHF. CDR3 nucleotides: TGCGCCAGCAGTCCGGCAGGGGTAAACAATCAGCCCCAGCATTTT. The V and J genes are TRBV23-1 and TRBJ1-5; possibly TRBD1 for D (6 bases). TRBV23-1 is an ORF for which the function is uncertain. CDR3 size: 15 residues. Trimming pared 4 bases from V and 3 bases from J, leaving 13 bases between.

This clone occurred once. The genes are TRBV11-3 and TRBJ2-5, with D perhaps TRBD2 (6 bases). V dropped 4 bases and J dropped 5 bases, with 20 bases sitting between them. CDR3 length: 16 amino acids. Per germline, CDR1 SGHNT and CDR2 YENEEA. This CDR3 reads CASSCVEGSFWETQYF. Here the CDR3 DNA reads TGTGCCAGCAGCTGCGTGGAGGGTTCGTTTTGGGAGACCCAGTACTTC.

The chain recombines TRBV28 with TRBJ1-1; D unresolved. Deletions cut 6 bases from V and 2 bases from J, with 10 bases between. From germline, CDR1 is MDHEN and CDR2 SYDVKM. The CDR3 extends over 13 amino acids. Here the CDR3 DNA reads TGTGCCAGCAGGTTGGAAGGAAACACTGAAGCTTTCTTT. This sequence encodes CASRLEGNTEAFF. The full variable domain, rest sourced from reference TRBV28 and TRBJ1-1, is DVKVTQSSRYLVKRTGEKVFLECVQDMDHENMFWYRQDPGLGLRLIYFSYDVKMKEKGDIPEGYSVSREKKERFSLILESASTNQTSMYLCASRLEGNTEAFFGQGTRLTVV.